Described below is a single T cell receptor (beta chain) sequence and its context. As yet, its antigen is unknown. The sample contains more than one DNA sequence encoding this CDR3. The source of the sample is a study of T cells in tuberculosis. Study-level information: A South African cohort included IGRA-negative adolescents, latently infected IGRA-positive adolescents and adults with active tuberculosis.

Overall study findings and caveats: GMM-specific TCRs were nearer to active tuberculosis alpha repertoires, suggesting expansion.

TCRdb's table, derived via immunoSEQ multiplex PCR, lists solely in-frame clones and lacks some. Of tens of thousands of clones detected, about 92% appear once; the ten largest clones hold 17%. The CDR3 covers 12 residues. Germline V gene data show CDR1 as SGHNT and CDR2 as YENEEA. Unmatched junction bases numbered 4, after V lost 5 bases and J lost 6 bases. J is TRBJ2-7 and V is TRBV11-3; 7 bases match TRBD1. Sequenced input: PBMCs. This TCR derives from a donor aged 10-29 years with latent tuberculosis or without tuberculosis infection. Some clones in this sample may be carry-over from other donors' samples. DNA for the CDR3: TGTGCCAGCAGCCTCCCAGGGGGCGAGCAGTACTTC. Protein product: CASSLPGGEQYF.